The rows below give T cell receptor beta chains drawn from one sample of a study of blood T cells in healthy people across ages. TCRdb re-analysed the 5' RACE reads in MiXCR, keeping a single row per CDR3 protein. Of 540,000 or so distinct CDR3 sequences in the sample, about 24% were seen once. Separately, the same data were catalogued under a study of T cells of mothers and their children.

Sequencing used blood. Receptors originate from a boy between 10 and 17 years old in good health. Each CDR3 is given with its conserved first and last residue. A D gene is named only where the DNA matches it firmly. Where a row states a size, it is once, few, many or the class of an expanded clone; other rows omit it.

j_gene: TRBJ1-2; d_gene: -; abundance: -; v_gene: TRBV9; CDR3nt: TGTGCCAGCACCGACGCCACCGCAGGGATCTATGGCTACACCTTC; CDR3aa: CASTDATAGIYGYTF
j_gene: TRBJ1-1; d_gene: -; abundance: -; v_gene: TRBV29-1; CDR3nt: TGCAGCGTTCCAGCGGACACTGAAGCTTGCTTT; CDR3aa: CSVPADTEACF
j_gene: TRBJ2-2; d_gene: -; abundance: few; v_gene: TRBV7-6; CDR3nt: TGTGCCAGCAGCTTAGCCACAGGGGAGGGCGGGGAGCTGTTTTTT; CDR3aa: CASSLATGEGGELFF
j_gene: TRBJ1-4; d_gene: -; abundance: -; v_gene: TRBV7-9; CDR3nt: TGTGCCAGCAGCCTGCCCGACTTTTCCTGGAGTGAAAAACTGTTTTTT; CDR3aa: CASSLPDFSWSEKLFF
j_gene: TRBJ2-1; d_gene: TRBD1; abundance: few; v_gene: TRBV20-1; CDR3nt: TGCAGCGCCTTACCGAGATCCGGGACAGGGGGCTTGAATGAGCAGTTCTTC; CDR3aa: CSALPRSGTGGLNEQFF
j_gene: TRBJ2-5; d_gene: TRBD2; abundance: -; v_gene: TRBV7-2; CDR3nt: TGTGCCAGCAGTTTTGGACTAGCGGGAGCAGGAGAGACCCAGTACTTC; CDR3aa: CASSFGLAGAGETQYF
j_gene: TRBJ2-7; d_gene: -; abundance: many; v_gene: TRBV6-5; CDR3nt: TGTGCCAGCAGCGGGCAGGGCGTCTCCTACGAGCAGTACTTC; CDR3aa: CASSGQGVSYEQYF
j_gene: TRBJ2-4; d_gene: -; abundance: -; v_gene: TRBV4-2; CDR3nt: TGTGCCAGCAGCCAAGACAGACTAGGATTAAACATTCAGTACTTC; CDR3aa: CASSQDRLGLNIQYF
j_gene: TRBJ2-5; d_gene: -; abundance: many; v_gene: TRBV5-6; CDR3nt: TGTGCCAGCAGCTTGGGTATTACTGTACAAGAGACCCAGTACTTC; CDR3aa: CASSLGITVQETQYF
j_gene: TRBJ1-5; d_gene: TRBD1; abundance: -; v_gene: TRBV24-1; CDR3nt: TGTGCCACCAGTATGGGACAGGTCAATCAGCCCCAGCATTTT; CDR3aa: CATSMGQVNQPQHF
j_gene: TRBJ2-2; d_gene: -; abundance: many; v_gene: TRBV5-6; CDR3nt: TGTGCCAGCAGCTTGGTACAGGGCCCCGGGGAGCTGTTTTTT; CDR3aa: CASSLVQGPGELFF
j_gene: TRBJ1-2; d_gene: -; abundance: few; v_gene: TRBV27; CDR3nt: TGTGCCAGCAGTTTAAGTGGCAAAAACTATGGCTACACCTTC; CDR3aa: CASSLSGKNYGYTF
j_gene: TRBJ2-5; d_gene: TRBD2; abundance: -; v_gene: TRBV20-1; CDR3nt: TGCAGTGCCAAGACTAGCGGGGGTCGTAGAGAGACCCAGTACTTC; CDR3aa: CSAKTSGGRRETQYF
j_gene: TRBJ1-2; d_gene: -; abundance: few; v_gene: TRBV29-1; CDR3nt: TGCAGCGTTGAATTTAAGGGGTCTAACTATGGCTACACCTTC; CDR3aa: CSVEFKGSNYGYTF
j_gene: TRBJ2-5; d_gene: -; abundance: few; v_gene: TRBV20-1; CDR3nt: TGCAGTGCTAGAGATCAAGGAGCGCAAGAGACCCAGTACTTC; CDR3aa: CSARDQGAQETQYF
j_gene: TRBJ2-7; d_gene: -; abundance: -; v_gene: TRBV6-1; CDR3nt: TGTGCCAGCGGTGAAGCAGTCCTTTACGAGCAGTACTTC; CDR3aa: CASGEAVLYEQYF
j_gene: TRBJ2-7; d_gene: -; abundance: few; v_gene: TRBV24-1; CDR3nt: TGTGCCACCAGTGTGGGCAACTCCTACGAGCAGTACTTC; CDR3aa: CATSVGNSYEQYF
j_gene: TRBJ2-2; d_gene: TRBD1; abundance: -; v_gene: TRBV14; CDR3nt: TGTGCCAGCAGCCAAGAACGACAGGGCCCGAACACCGGGGAGCTGTTTTTT; CDR3aa: CASSQERQGPNTGELFF
j_gene: TRBJ1-1; d_gene: -; abundance: -; v_gene: TRBV28; CDR3nt: TGTGCCAGCCGACCGGGGACACTCCAGAACACTGAAGCTTTCTTT; CDR3aa: CASRPGTLQNTEAFF
j_gene: TRBJ2-1; d_gene: -; abundance: -; v_gene: TRBV7-9; CDR3nt: TGTGCCAGCAGCTTAGAGGAGGGCCGGAAGTTCTTC; CDR3aa: CASSLEEGRKFF
j_gene: TRBJ2-5; d_gene: -; abundance: few; v_gene: TRBV28; CDR3nt: TGTGCCAGCCGCTCTGGGGAGGCGCGGGAGACCCAGTACTTC; CDR3aa: CASRSGEARETQYF
j_gene: TRBJ2-5; d_gene: -; abundance: -; v_gene: TRBV5-2; CDR3nt: TGTGCCAGCAACTTCGGACAGGGATGGGAGACCCAGTACTTC; CDR3aa: CASNFGQGWETQYF
j_gene: TRBJ2-2; d_gene: -; abundance: -; v_gene: TRBV13; CDR3nt: TGTGCCAGCAGCTTCCAGACTAACACCGGGGAGCTGTTTTTT; CDR3aa: CASSFQTNTGELFF
j_gene: TRBJ1-1; d_gene: -; abundance: few; v_gene: TRBV3-1; CDR3nt: TGTGCCAGCAGCCAAGATACCCTGAACACTGAAGCTTTCTTT; CDR3aa: CASSQDTLNTEAFF
j_gene: TRBJ2-5; d_gene: -; abundance: few; v_gene: TRBV7-2; CDR3nt: TGTGCCAGCAGTTCCAACCTGGGGGCGGGCGAGACCCAGTACTTC; CDR3aa: CASSSNLGAGETQYF
j_gene: TRBJ2-7; d_gene: TRBD2; abundance: -; v_gene: TRBV20-1; CDR3nt: TGCAGTGCTAGGCAAGGGACTAGCGGGACCTACGAGCAGTACTTC; CDR3aa: CSARQGTSGTYEQYF
j_gene: TRBJ2-3; d_gene: -; abundance: -; v_gene: TRBV7-8; CDR3nt: TGTGCCAGCAGAAGGGACATAGGCACAGATACGCAGTATTTT; CDR3aa: CASRRDIGTDTQYF
j_gene: TRBJ2-7; d_gene: -; abundance: -; v_gene: TRBV12-3/TRBV12-4; CDR3nt: TGTGCCAGCAATTTTAGCGACTTGGTCCACGAGCAGTACTTC; CDR3aa: CASNFSDLVHEQYF
j_gene: TRBJ2-1; d_gene: TRBD2; abundance: few; v_gene: TRBV14; CDR3nt: TGTGCCAGCAGCCAAGGTTATAATAGCGGGAGGGCCGAGGTCTACAATGAGCAGTGCTTC; CDR3aa: CASSQGYNSGRAEVYNEQCF
j_gene: TRBJ2-3; d_gene: TRBD2; abundance: few; v_gene: TRBV15; CDR3nt: TGTGCCACCAGCAGAGGTGGCGGGGGAGGCACAGATACGCAGTATTTT; CDR3aa: CATSRGGGGGTDTQYF
j_gene: TRBJ1-6; d_gene: -; abundance: -; v_gene: TRBV20-1; CDR3nt: TGCAGTGCTAGATATCGGGATAATTCACCCCTCCACTTT; CDR3aa: CSARYRDNSPLHF
j_gene: TRBJ2-1; d_gene: TRBD1; abundance: many; v_gene: TRBV20-1; CDR3nt: TGCAGTCACTCTAGCCCGGGACAGGGTAGGGTATGGGCCTACAATGAGCAGTTCTTC; CDR3aa: CSHSSPGQGRVWAYNEQFF
j_gene: TRBJ2-7; d_gene: TRBD1; abundance: -; v_gene: TRBV29-1; CDR3nt: TGCAGTGTTGGACAGGGGGTCTCCTACGAGCAGTACTTC; CDR3aa: CSVGQGVSYEQYF
j_gene: TRBJ2-5; d_gene: TRBD2; abundance: few; v_gene: TRBV28; CDR3nt: TGTGCCAGCAGCCCAGGACTAGCGGGGGCAAAGACCCAGTACTTC; CDR3aa: CASSPGLAGAKTQYF
j_gene: TRBJ2-7; d_gene: TRBD2; abundance: many; v_gene: TRBV7-9; CDR3nt: TGTGCCAGCAGCTTTGGACTAGCGGGAGGCGAGCAGTACTTC; CDR3aa: CASSFGLAGGEQYF
j_gene: TRBJ2-5; d_gene: -; abundance: -; v_gene: TRBV7-2; CDR3nt: TGTGCCAGCAGCCAGCTGGGCGTCGCCCAGTACTTC; CDR3aa: CASSQLGVAQYF
j_gene: TRBJ1-1; d_gene: TRBD1; abundance: few; v_gene: TRBV7-2; CDR3nt: TGTGCCAGCAGCCCCGGACAGGGGGCCCCGAACACTGAAGCTTTCTTT; CDR3aa: CASSPGQGAPNTEAFF
j_gene: TRBJ2-5; d_gene: -; abundance: -; v_gene: TRBV15; CDR3nt: TGTGCCACCAGCAGTGCAAAACAGGGTGGGGAGACCCAGTACTTC; CDR3aa: CATSSAKQGGETQYF
j_gene: TRBJ2-1; d_gene: TRBD2; abundance: -; v_gene: TRBV4-1; CDR3nt: TGCGCCAGCAGCCCCACGGGACTAGCGGGAGTTGAGCAGTTCTTC; CDR3aa: CASSPTGLAGVEQFF
j_gene: TRBJ2-5; d_gene: -; abundance: -; v_gene: TRBV7-9; CDR3nt: TGTGCCAGCAGCCTCCTGATTGGGGCCACAGAGACCCAGTACTTC; CDR3aa: CASSLLIGATETQYF
j_gene: TRBJ2-2; d_gene: TRBD1; abundance: -; v_gene: TRBV12-5; CDR3nt: TGTGCTAGTGGCCGTGGACAGGGTGCCGGGGAGCTGTTTTTT; CDR3aa: CASGRGQGAGELFF
j_gene: TRBJ2-4; d_gene: -; abundance: -; v_gene: TRBV4-1; CDR3nt: TGCGCCAGCAGCCAATCTTTTACCGCCCCCTCGGCAGGACCCAAAAACATTCAGTACTTC; CDR3aa: CASSQSFTAPSAGPKNIQYF
j_gene: TRBJ1-5; d_gene: -; abundance: -; v_gene: TRBV19; CDR3nt: TGTGCCATTGGCGGGGACTCCACCAATCAGCCCCAGCATTTT; CDR3aa: CAIGGDSTNQPQHF
j_gene: TRBJ2-5; d_gene: -; abundance: -; v_gene: TRBV29-1; CDR3nt: TGCAGCGAGGGAGAAGAGGGGACCCAGTACTTC; CDR3aa: CSEGEEGTQYF
j_gene: TRBJ1-5; d_gene: TRBD1; abundance: few; v_gene: TRBV28; CDR3nt: TGTGCCAGTAGCCGGGACAGGGGTCCCTCGGAGCCCCAGCATTTT; CDR3aa: CASSRDRGPSEPQHF
j_gene: TRBJ1-5; d_gene: -; abundance: -; v_gene: TRBV20-1; CDR3nt: TGCAGTGCTAGAGTGGATGGGGGTTATCAGCCCCAGCATTTT; CDR3aa: CSARVDGGYQPQHF
j_gene: TRBJ1-4; d_gene: TRBD1; abundance: -; v_gene: TRBV2; CDR3nt: TGTGCCAGCAGGGATGGCGACAGGGGAACAACTAATGAAAAACTGTTTTTT; CDR3aa: CASRDGDRGTTNEKLFF